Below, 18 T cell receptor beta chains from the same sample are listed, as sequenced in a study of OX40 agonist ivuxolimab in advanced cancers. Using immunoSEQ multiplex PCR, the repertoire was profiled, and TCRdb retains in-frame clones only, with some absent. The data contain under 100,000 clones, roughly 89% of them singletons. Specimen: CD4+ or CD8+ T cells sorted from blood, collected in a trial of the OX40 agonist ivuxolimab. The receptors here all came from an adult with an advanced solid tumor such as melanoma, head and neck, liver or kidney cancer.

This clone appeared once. The CDR3 bases are TGCGCCAGCAGCCCCCCGGGAGGAGTGCAGTACTTC. This encodes CASSPPGGVQYF. This chain uses TRBV4-1 with TRBJ2-4; 7 bases line up with TRBD2. The J segment lost 13 bases and the V segment lost 4 bases, leaving 7 bases of the junction unmatched. The germline V gene has CDR1 MGHRA and CDR2 YSYEKL. The CDR3 consists of 12 residues.

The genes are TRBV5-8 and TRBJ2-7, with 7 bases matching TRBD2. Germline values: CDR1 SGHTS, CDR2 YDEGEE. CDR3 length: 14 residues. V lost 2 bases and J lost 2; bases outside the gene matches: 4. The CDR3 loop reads CASSLAGRTYEQYF. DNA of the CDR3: TGTGCCAGCAGCTTAGCGGGACGGACCTACGAGCAGTACTTC.

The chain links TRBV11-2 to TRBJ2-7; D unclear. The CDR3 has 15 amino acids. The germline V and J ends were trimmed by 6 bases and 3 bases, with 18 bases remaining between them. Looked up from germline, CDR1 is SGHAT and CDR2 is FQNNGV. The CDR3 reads CASRPPGKSGYEQYF. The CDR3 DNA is TGTGCCAGCAGACCCCCCGGAAAATCAGGCTACGAGCAGTACTTC.

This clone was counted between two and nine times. The CDR3 spells CASSLGGWSYEQYF. The DNA of the CDR3 is TGTGCCAGCAGTTTAGGGGGGTGGTCCTACGAGCAGTACTTC. This chain uses TRBV27 with TRBJ2-7, with D possibly matching TRBD2 (6 bases). V lost 2 bases to trimming and J lost 1 base, with 9 bases between them. Germline CDR1 is MNHEY and CDR2 is SMNVEV (reference sequence). The length of the CDR3 is 14 residues.

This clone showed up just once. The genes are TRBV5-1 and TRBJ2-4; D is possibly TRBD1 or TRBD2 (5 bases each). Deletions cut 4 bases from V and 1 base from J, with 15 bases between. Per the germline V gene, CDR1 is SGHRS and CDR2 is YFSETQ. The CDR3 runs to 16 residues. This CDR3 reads CASSPGPTEAKNIQYF. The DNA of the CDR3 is TGCGCCAGCAGCCCGGGGCCGACAGAGGCCAAAAACATTCAGTACTTC.

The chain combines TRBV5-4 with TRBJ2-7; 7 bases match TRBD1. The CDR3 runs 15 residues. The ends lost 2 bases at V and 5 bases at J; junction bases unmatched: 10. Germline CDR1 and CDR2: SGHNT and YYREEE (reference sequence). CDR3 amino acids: CASSLTTQGFHEQYF. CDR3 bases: TGTGCCAGCAGCTTAACCACACAGGGGTTCCACGAGCAGTACTTC. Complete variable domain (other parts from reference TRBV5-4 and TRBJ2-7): ETGVTQSPTHLIKTRGQQVTLRCSSQSGHNTVSWYQQALGQGPQFIFQYYREEENGRGNFPPRFSGLQFPNYSSELNVNALELDDSALYLCASSLTTQGFHEQYFGPGTRLTVT.

The CDR3 region has the DNA TGTGCCAGCAGCTTAGGTCAGGGAGGGTACAATGAGCAGTTCTTC. Protein: CASSLGQGGYNEQFF. J is TRBJ2-1 and V is TRBV7-8, with 7 bases lining up with TRBD2. V gave up 1 base and J gave up 4 bases; unmatched junction bases: 4. This CDR3 has 15 amino acids. CDR1 is SGHVS, CDR2 FQNEAQ, per germline. Supplemented by reference TRBV7-8 and TRBJ2-1, the full variable domain reads GAGVSQSPRYKVAKRGQDVALRCDPISGHVSLFWYQQALGQGPEFLTYFQNEAQLDKSGLPSDRFFAERPEGSVSTLKIQRTQQEDSAVYLCASSLGQGGYNEQFFGPGTRLTVL.

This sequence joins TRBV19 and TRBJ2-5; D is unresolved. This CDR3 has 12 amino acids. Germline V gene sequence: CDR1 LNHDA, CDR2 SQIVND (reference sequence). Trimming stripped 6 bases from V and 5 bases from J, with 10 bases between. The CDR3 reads CASRDLGETQYF. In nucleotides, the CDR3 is TGTGCCAGTAGAGACCTGGGCGAGACCCAGTACTTC.

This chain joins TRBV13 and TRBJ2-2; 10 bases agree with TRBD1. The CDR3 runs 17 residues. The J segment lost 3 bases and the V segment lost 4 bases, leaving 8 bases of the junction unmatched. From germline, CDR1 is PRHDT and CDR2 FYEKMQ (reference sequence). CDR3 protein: CASSYTVGQGDTGELFF. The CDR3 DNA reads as TGTGCCAGCAGCTACACAGTTGGACAGGGGGACACCGGGGAGCTGTTTTTT.

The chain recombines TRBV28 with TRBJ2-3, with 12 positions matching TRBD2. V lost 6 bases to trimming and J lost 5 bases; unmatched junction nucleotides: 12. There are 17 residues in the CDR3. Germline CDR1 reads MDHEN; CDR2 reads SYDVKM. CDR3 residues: CASRLAGGPPSGDTQYF. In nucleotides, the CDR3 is TGTGCCAGCAGGCTAGCGGGAGGGCCTCCCTCGGGAGATACGCAGTATTTT.

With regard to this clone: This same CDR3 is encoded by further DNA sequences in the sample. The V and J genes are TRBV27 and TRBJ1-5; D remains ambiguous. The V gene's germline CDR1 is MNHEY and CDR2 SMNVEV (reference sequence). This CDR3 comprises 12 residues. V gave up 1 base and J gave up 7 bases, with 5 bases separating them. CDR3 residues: CASSLLGQPQHF. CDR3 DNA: TGTGCCAGCAGTTTATTGGGCCAGCCCCAGCATTTT.

Here the CDR3 reads CAWSNRPNQPQHF. CDR3 bases: TGTGCCTGGAGTAACAGGCCTAATCAGCCCCAGCATTTT. This sequence joins TRBV30 and TRBJ1-5; weak D call: TRBD1 (5 bases). Germline CDR1 reads GTSNPN; CDR2 reads SVGIG (reference sequence). The CDR3 spans 13 residues. Trimming shortened V by 2 bases and J by 4 bases, and 9 bases separated the two germline ends.

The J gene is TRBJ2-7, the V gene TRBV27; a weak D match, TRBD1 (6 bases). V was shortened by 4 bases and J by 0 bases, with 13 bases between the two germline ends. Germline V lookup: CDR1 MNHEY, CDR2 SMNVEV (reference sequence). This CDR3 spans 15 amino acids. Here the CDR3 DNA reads TGTGCCAGCAGTTACTCTGGGGGCCTCTCCTACGAGCAGTACTTC. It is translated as CASSYSGGLSYEQYF.

Here the CDR3 reads CASSSQETQYF. The CDR3, as DNA: TGTGCCAGCAGCTCTCAAGAGACCCAGTACTTC. The chain recombines TRBV5-6 with TRBJ2-5; D gene uncertain. Germline CDR1 SGHDT, CDR2 YYEEEE. Trimming removed 3 bases from V and 2 bases from J, with 2 bases in between. The CDR3 spans 11 residues.

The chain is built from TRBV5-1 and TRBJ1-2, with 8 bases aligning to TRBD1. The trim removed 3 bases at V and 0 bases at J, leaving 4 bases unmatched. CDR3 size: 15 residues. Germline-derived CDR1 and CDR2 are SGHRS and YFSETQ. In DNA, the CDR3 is TGCGCCAGCAGCTGGGGACAGGCCACTAACTATGGCTACACCTTC. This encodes CASSWGQATNYGYTF.

The CDR3 is CASSFGVNSPLHF. The CDR3 DNA sequence: TGTGCCAGCAGTTTTGGGGTTAATTCACCCCTCCACTTT. This chain connects TRBV28 to TRBJ1-6; no reliable D call. The CDR3 is 13 residues long. Germline V lookup: CDR1 MDHEN, CDR2 SYDVKM. V lost 3 bases, J lost 6 bases, and 6 bases lay in between.

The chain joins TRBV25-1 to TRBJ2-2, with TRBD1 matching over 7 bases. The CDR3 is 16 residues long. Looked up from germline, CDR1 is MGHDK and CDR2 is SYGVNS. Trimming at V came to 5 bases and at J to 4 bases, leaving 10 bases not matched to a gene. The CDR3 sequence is CASSTPGAGGTGELFF. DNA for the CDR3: TGTGCCAGCAGTACGCCCGGGGCAGGGGGCACCGGGGAGCTGTTTTTT.

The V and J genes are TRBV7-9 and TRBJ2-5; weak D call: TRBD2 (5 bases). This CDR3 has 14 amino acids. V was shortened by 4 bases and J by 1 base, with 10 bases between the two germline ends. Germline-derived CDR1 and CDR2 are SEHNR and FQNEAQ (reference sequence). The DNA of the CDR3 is TGTGCCAGCAGCTCAGCGGAGAGCCAAGAGACCCAGTACTTC. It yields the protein CASSSAESQETQYF.